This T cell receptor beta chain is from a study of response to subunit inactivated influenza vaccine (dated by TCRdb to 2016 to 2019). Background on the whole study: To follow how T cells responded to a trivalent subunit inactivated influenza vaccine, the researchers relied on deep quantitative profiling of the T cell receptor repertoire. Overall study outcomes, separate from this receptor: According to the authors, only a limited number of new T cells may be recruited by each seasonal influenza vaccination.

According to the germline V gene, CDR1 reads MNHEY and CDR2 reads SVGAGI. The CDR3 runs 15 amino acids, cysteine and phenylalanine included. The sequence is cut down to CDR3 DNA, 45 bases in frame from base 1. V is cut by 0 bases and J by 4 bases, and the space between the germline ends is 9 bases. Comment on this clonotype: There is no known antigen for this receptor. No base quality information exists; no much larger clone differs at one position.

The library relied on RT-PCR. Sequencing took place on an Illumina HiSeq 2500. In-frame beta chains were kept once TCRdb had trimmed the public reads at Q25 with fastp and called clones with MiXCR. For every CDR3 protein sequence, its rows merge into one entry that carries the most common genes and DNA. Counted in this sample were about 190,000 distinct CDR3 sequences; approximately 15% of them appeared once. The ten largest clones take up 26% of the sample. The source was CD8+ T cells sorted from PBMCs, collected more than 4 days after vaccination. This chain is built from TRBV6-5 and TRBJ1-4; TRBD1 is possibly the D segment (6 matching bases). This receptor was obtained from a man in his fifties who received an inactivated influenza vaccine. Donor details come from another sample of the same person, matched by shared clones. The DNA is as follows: TGTGCCAGCAGTTACTCGGACAGAGTTAATGAAAAACTGTTTTTT. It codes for CASSYSDRVNEKLFF.